Listed below are T cell receptor beta chains from one sample, sequenced in a study of blood T cell repertoires in COVID-19. Assay: immunoSEQ multiplex PCR; the TCRdb copy retains only in-frame clones and omits some. The table has approximately 300,000 clones, roughly 91% seen once; the top ten hold 1%. The sample comprised peripheral blood. Receptor source: a man aged 45 to 65 with active or convalescent COVID-19. CDR3s include the opening cysteine and the closing phenylalanine or tryptophan. Each record gives: D gene, V gene, J gene, clone size, CDR3 protein, CDR3 DNA. The D gene is left open where the match is weak. Not every row has a clone size; where given, it reads once, few, many or a size class.

>NA|TRBV12-3/TRBV12-4|TRBJ1-2|NA
CASSSRTGSYTF
TGTGCCAGCAGTTCTCGGACCGGGAGCTACACCTTC
>TRBD2|TRBV9|TRBJ2-2|once
CASSVASGLAGRTGELFF
TGTGCCAGCAGCGTAGCGTCTGGGCTAGCGGGGCGCACCGGGGAGCTGTTTTTT
>TRBD1|TRBV9|TRBJ1-2|NA
CASSVAGTGVRGYTF
TGTGCCAGCAGCGTAGCAGGGACAGGGGTTAGGGGCTACACCTTC
>NA|TRBV5-5|TRBJ1-1|NA
CASSSRQVNTEAFF
TGTGCCAGCAGCTCTCGACAGGTGAACACTGAAGCTTTCTTT
>TRBD2|TRBV6-5|TRBJ2-1|NA
CASRFNQGLAEQFF
TGTGCCAGCAGGTTCAATCAGGGACTAGCGGAGCAGTTCTTC
>NA|TRBV4-1|TRBJ2-7|NA
CASSHYLAQTSYEQYF
TGCGCCAGCAGCCACTACCTAGCCCAAACTTCCTACGAGCAGTACTTC
>NA|TRBV30|TRBJ1-1|few
CAWSPQRGEAFF
TGTGCCTGGAGTCCACAACGGGGTGAAGCTTTCTTT
>NA|TRBV5-1|TRBJ1-1|NA
CASSLQANTEAFF
TGCGCCAGCAGCTTGCAGGCGAACACTGAAGCTTTCTTT
>TRBD1|TRBV6-5|TRBJ1-4|NA
CASSYSGQSNNEKLFF
TGTGCCAGCAGTTATTCGGGACAGTCCAATAATGAAAAACTGTTTTTT
>TRBD1|TRBV19|TRBJ1-6|NA
CASSIGGTGGNNGDSPLHF
TGTGCCAGTAGTATAGGGGGGACAGGGGGCAACAATGGGGATTCACCCCTCCACTTT
>TRBD1|TRBV2|TRBJ1-5|NA
CASSGQGGLVIPQHF
TGTGCCAGCAGCGGACAGGGAGGTCTGGTTATTCCCCAGCATTTT
>TRBD1|TRBV14|TRBJ1-2|NA
CASSRNRGGGYTF
TGTGCCAGCAGCCGTAACAGGGGAGGTGGCTACACCTTC
>TRBD1|TRBV30|TRBJ1-6|NA
CAWSVPTGGHSPLHF
TGTGCCTGGAGTGTACCGACAGGGGGCCACTCACCCCTCCACTTT
>TRBD2|TRBV11-3|TRBJ2-1|few
CASSLGGTSGSRRFNEQFF
TGTGCCAGCAGCTTAGGGGGTACTAGCGGGTCTCGACGATTCAATGAGCAGTTCTTC
>NA|TRBV5-4|TRBJ1-1|NA
CASSFLVDSEAFF
TGTGCCAGCAGCTTCTTAGTCGACAGTGAAGCTTTCTTT
>NA|TRBV5-5|TRBJ1-1|NA
CASSLFEAGTEAFF
TGTGCCAGCAGCTTGTTTGAGGCTGGCACTGAAGCTTTCTTT
>NA|TRBV10-1|TRBJ2-5|NA
CASSEGQLRETQYF
TGCGCCAGCAGTGAGGGGCAGTTACGAGAGACCCAGTACTTC
>NA|TRBV7-9|TRBJ1-1|NA
CASSSKGVSGTEAFF
TGTGCCAGCAGCTCCAAGGGGGTTTCTGGCACTGAAGCTTTCTTT
>TRBD1|TRBV2|TRBJ1-2|NA
CASSRQGWVGYTF
TGTGCCAGCAGTAGACAGGGTTGGGTTGGCTACACCTTC
>NA|TRBV7-2|TRBJ1-1|once
CATETGAANTEAFF
TGTGCCACCGAGACAGGAGCGGCGAACACTGAAGCTTTCTTT
>NA|TRBV28|TRBJ2-1|NA
CASSLPGFEQFF
TGTGCCAGCAGTTTGCCAGGGTTTGAGCAGTTCTTC
>TRBD1|TRBV27|TRBJ1-2|NA
CASSLTGGYYGYTF
TGTGCCAGCAGTTTAACAGGGGGCTACTATGGCTACACCTTC
>TRBD1|TRBV5-4|TRBJ2-3|NA
CASSQGQNTDTQYF
TGTGCCAGCAGCCAGGGACAGAACACAGATACGCAGTATTTT
>TRBD1|TRBV7-9|TRBJ1-2|NA
CASSLERTGPYGYTF
TGTGCCAGCAGCTTAGAGCGGACAGGACCTTATGGCTACACCTTC
>NA|TRBV29-1|TRBJ1-1|NA
CSVGPRTAMNTEAFF
TGCAGCGTTGGCCCCAGGACAGCGATGAACACTGAAGCTTTCTTT
>TRBD1|TRBV12-3/TRBV12-4|TRBJ1-4|once
CASIRTGYEKLFF
TGTGCCAGCATCAGGACAGGGTATGAAAAACTGTTTTTT